These 8 T cell receptor beta chains were all obtained from the same sample, sequenced in a study of prognosis after radiotherapy for stage I lung cancer. Genomic DNA provided the template from which TCR beta CDR3 was amplified by two-round multiplex PCR. Specific primers for each TRBV and TRBJ gene were what first-round PCR used. TCRdb independently ran MiXCR on the multiplex PCR reads; one entry per CDR3 protein. The sample yields under 15,000 distinct CDR3 sequences, nearly 55% seen once. The source was PBMCs, collected before or after stereotactic body radiation therapy (not recorded which). The source is a donor aged 50 or older with non-small cell lung cancer.

This clonotype occurred a few times. The chain carries TRBV20-1 and TRBJ2-1, with D perhaps TRBD1 or TRBD2 (5 bases each). Per the germline V gene, CDR1 is DFQATT and CDR2 is SNEGSKA (reference sequence). The CDR3 runs to 14 residues. Trimming stripped 0 bases from V and 7 bases from J, with 13 bases between. CDR3 region: CSARDPGPRNEQFF. CDR3 sequence (DNA): TGCAGTGCTAGAGACCCGGGGCCGAGAAATGAGCAGTTCTTC.

As to this clonotype: A read error is the likely source, as a far larger clone sits one nucleotide away. The CDR3 DNA follows: TGTGCCAACAGGCTCGACGTACTAGGTCGCGAAGCTTTCTTT. Amino acids: CANRLDVLGREAFF. The rearrangement joins TRBV6-2 or TRBV6-3 to TRBJ1-1; D possibly corresponds to TRBD1 (5 bases). Germline V gives CDR1 MNHEY, CDR2 SVGEGT. This CDR3 region has 14 residues. Trimming left V 10 bases short and J 8 bases short, with 23 bases between.

This clonotype was seen ten or more times. The chain combines TRBV4-1 with TRBJ2-5; no definite D call. From germline, CDR1 is MGHRA and CDR2 YSYEKL. There are 16 residues in the CDR3. The V and J ends lost 3 bases and 0 bases respectively, with 14 bases between them. The CDR3 here is CASSHFDRGNQETQYF. CDR3 nucleotide sequence: TGCGCCAGCAGCCATTTTGATCGTGGGAACCAAGAGACCCAGTACTTC.

Judged by abundance, this clonotype is medium-sized. The chain has TRBV11-2 and TRBJ2-3, with TRBD1 matching over 8 bases. This CDR3 has 15 amino acids. Germline V gene sequence: CDR1 SGHAT, CDR2 FQNNGV. After removal of 4 bases from V and 4 bases from J, the junction contained 7 bases not matched to a gene. CDR3 protein: CASSSRTGLADTQYF. The CDR3 nucleotides are TGTGCCAGCAGCTCACGGACAGGGTTGGCAGATACGCAGTATTTT.

This clonotype occurred once. The rearrangement links TRBV5-8 to TRBJ1-4; D is unclear. Deletions cut 6 bases from V and 3 bases from J, with 15 bases between. The CDR3 totals 15 residues. In germline, CDR1 is SGHTS, CDR2 YDEGEE. In nucleotides, the CDR3 is TGTGCCAGCATCTTAACTGGAGTCGCTAATGAAAAACTGTTTTTT. Protein: CASILTGVANEKLFF.

The CDR3 spells CASSSQGLYSPLHF. CDR3 DNA: TGTGCCAGCAGTTCCCAGGGGCTTTATTCACCCCTCCACTTT. The gene calls are TRBV12-3 or TRBV12-4 and TRBJ1-6; D is possibly TRBD1 (6 bases). The ends were cut back, 4 bases at V and 8 bases at J, with 12 bases in the middle. This CDR3 is 14 amino acids long.

To note about this clonotype: At one boundary the junction diverges from the germline segment, which might be a read error. The chain recombines TRBV3-1 with TRBJ2-5, with a weak D call TRBD2 (5 bases). The CDR3 has 13 amino acids. Germline CDR1 LGHDT, CDR2 YNNKEL (reference sequence). The CDR3 spells CASSRWGGETQHF. The CDR3 region has the DNA TGTGCCAGCAGCCGGTGGGGTGGGGAGACACAGCACTTC.

This clonotype is categorized as medium-sized. The rearrangement links TRBV18 to TRBJ1-3; D is unclear. Germline V gives CDR1 KGHSH, CDR2 LQKENI. This CDR3 spans 17 amino acids. Trimming cost V 0 bases and J 0 bases, with 12 bases left between them. The CDR3 DNA follows: TGTGCCAGCTCACCACCGAGCGGACGGGCCTCTGGAAACACCATATATTTT. Protein sequence: CASSPPSGRASGNTIYF.